The sequence of this TCR beta chain was determined in a study of blood T cells in healthy people across ages. For this clonotype: What it binds is not known.

Germline CDR1 reads SGHTA; CDR2 reads FQGNSA. J lost 7 bases, V lost 5 bases, and 4 bases had no gene match. The CDR3 has 14 residues. Together with a sample-barcoded 5' primer, a J-beta primer mix was included in a second PCR lasting about 6 to 11 cycles. Individual samples furnished no less than 3 million CDR3-containing paired-end reads apiece. MiXCR, run by TCRdb on the 5' RACE reads, gives a single entry per CDR3 protein. Of 1.5 million to 2 million distinct CDR3 sequences listed, roughly 52% are singletons. General observations from the study: Changes in expanded clonotypes were possibly confounded, as the CMV status of donors was unknown.

The receptor was derived from a woman in her forties in good health. The specimen was blood. This rearrangement joins TRBV7-2 to TRBJ1-6; 8 nucleotides agree with TRBD1. For the CDR3, the DNA is TGTGCCAGCAGCCCTTGGGACAGGAATTCACCCCTCCACTTT. Protein product: CASSPWDRNSPLHF.